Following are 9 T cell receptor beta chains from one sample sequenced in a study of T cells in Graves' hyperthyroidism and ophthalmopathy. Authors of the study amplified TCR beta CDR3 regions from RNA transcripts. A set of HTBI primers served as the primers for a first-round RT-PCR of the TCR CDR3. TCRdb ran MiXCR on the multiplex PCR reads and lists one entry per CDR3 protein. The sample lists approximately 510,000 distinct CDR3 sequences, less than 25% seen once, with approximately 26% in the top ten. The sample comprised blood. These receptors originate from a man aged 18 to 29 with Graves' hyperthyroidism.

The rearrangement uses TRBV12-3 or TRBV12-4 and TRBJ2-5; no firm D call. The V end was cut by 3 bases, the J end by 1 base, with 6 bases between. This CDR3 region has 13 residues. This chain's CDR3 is CASSFYSQETQYF. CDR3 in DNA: TGTGCCAGCAGTTTTTACAGCCAAGAGACCCAGTACTTC.

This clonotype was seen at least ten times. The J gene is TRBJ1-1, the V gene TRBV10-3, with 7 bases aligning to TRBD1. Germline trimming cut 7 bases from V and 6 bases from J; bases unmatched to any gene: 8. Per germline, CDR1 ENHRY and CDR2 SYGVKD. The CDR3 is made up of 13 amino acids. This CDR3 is CAIKGQGVSEAFF. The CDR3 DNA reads TGTGCCATCAAAGGGCAGGGGGTATCTGAAGCTTTCTTT.

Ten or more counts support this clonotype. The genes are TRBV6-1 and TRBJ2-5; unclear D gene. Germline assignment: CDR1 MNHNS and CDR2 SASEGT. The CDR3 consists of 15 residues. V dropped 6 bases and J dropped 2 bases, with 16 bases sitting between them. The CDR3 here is CASSLRFSKQETQYF. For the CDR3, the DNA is TGTGCCAGCAGCCTCCGATTTTCAAAACAAGAGACCCAGTACTTC.

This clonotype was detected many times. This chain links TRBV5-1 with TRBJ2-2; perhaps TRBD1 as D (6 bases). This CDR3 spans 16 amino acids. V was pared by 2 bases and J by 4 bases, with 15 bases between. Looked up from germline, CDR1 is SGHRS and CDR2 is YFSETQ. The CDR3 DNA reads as TGCGCCAGCAGCTTACCGACAGGTCTGTCCACCGGGGAGCTGTTTTTT. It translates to CASSLPTGLSTGELFF.

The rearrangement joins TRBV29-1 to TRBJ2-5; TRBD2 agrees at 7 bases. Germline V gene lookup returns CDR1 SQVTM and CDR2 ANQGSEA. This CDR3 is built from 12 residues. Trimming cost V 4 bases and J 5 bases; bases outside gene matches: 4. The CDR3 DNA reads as TGCAGCGTTGCGGTCGGGGGGGAGACCCAGTACTTC. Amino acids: CSVAVGGETQYF.

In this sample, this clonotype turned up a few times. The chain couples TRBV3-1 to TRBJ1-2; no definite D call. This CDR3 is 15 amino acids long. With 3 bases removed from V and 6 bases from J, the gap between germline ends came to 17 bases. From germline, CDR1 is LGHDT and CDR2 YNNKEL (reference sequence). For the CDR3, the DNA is TGTGCCAGCAGCCAGTTAAATTACGAACATGATGGCTACACCTTC. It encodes CASSQLNYEHDGYTF.

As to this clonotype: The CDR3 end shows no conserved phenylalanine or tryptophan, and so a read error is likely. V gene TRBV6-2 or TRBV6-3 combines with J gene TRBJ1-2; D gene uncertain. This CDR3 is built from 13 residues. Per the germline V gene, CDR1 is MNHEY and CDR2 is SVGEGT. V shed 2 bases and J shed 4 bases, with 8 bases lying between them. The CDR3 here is CASSYMDVYGYTL. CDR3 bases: TGTGCCAGCAGTTACATGGATGTCTATGGCTACACCCTC.

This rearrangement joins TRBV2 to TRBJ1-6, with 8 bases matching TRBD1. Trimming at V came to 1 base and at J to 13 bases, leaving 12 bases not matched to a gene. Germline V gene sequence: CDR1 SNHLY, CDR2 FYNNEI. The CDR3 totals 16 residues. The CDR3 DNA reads TGTGCCAGCAGTGAAGGGGTCGGGACAGGCCCCATCCCCCTCCACTTT. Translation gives CASSEGVGTGPIPLHF.

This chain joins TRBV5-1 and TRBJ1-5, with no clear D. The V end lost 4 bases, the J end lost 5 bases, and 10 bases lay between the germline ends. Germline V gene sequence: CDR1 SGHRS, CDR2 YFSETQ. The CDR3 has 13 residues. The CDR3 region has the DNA TGCGCCAGCAGCGGGAGGGAGGATCAGCCCCAGCATTTT. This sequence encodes CASSGREDQPQHF.